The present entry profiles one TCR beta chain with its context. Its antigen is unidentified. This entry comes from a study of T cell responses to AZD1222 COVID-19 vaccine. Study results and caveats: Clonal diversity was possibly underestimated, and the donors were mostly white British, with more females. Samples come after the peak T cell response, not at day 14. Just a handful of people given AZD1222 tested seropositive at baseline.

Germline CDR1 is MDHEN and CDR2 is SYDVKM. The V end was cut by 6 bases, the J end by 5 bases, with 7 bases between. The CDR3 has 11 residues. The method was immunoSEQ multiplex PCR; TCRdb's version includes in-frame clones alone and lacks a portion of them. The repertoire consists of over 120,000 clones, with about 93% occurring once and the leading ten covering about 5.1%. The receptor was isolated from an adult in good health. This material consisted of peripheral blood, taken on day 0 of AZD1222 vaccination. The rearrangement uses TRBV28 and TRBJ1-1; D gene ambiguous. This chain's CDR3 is CASRRWTEAFF. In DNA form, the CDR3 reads TGTGCCAGCAGGCGGTGGACTGAAGCTTTCTTT.